A selection of T cell receptor beta chains follows, all from one sample in a study of radiation and T cells in renal cell carcinoma. Assay used: immunoSEQ multiplex PCR; TCRdb lists only in-frame clones, some missing. The repertoire holds around 77,000 clones, with roughly 85% as singletons. The specimen was blood, collected from a patient whose treatment included radiotherapy and nephrectomy. These receptors were obtained from a woman aged 60-70 years with renal cell carcinoma. Each CDR3 is given with its conserved first and last residue. A D gene is named only where the DNA matches it firmly. The size field is filled for only some rows; it gives once, few, many or a size class.

clone_size,j_call,v_call,d_call,cdr3_nt,cdr3_aa
NA,TRBJ1-3,TRBV5-1,NA,TGCGCCAGCAGCGCTAGTGGGGTCAGTGGAAACACCATATATTTT,CASSASGVSGNTIYF
NA,TRBJ2-4,TRBV28,TRBD1,TGTGCCAGCAGTAAAGGGACAGCTTTAGCCAAAAACATTCAGTACTTC,CASSKGTALAKNIQYF
NA,TRBJ2-2,TRBV27,NA,TGTGCCAGCAGTCTCCTAGCGATTAACACCGGGGAGCTGTTTTTT,CASSLLAINTGELFF
NA,TRBJ1-1,TRBV5-1,NA,TGCGCCAGCAGCCTGCCTATGAACACTGAAGCTTTCTTT,CASSLPMNTEAFF
NA,TRBJ2-3,TRBV5-4,NA,TGTGCCAGCAGGGTGGGAGATAGAACTTCCGATACGCAGTATTTT,CASRVGDRTSDTQYF
NA,TRBJ1-5,TRBV6-1,NA,TGTGCCAGCAGTGGGGGGCGGGCGGAGGCGAGCAATCAGCCCCAGCATTTT,CASSGGRAEASNQPQHF
NA,TRBJ1-1,TRBV28,NA,TGTGCCAGCAGCCTAGGGGCGGACACTGAAGCTTTCTTT,CASSLGADTEAFF
NA,TRBJ1-1,TRBV19,NA,TGTGCCAGTAGTCCCTCCTCCAGGTGGAACACTGAAGCTTTCTTT,CASSPSSRWNTEAFF
NA,TRBJ1-6,TRBV4-1,TRBD1,TGCGCCAGCAGCTGGGGGACAGTAGTTTCACCCCTCCACTTT,CASSWGTVVSPLHF
NA,TRBJ2-1,TRBV29-1,NA,TGCAGCGTTGTTCTTGACGCAGGACCCTACAATGAGCAGTTCTTC,CSVVLDAGPYNEQFF
NA,TRBJ2-1,TRBV7-6,NA,TGTGCCAGCACTTTAGACGTCGAGGGGGGTTACAATGAGCAGTTCTTC,CASTLDVEGGYNEQFF
once,TRBJ1-5,TRBV6-5,TRBD1,TGTGCCAGCAGTTACTCCGGACAGGACAATCAGCCCCAGCATTTT,CASSYSGQDNQPQHF
NA,TRBJ2-5,TRBV5-1,NA,TGCGCCAGCAGCTTGGACAGTCAGCAAGAGACCCAGTACTTC,CASSLDSQQETQYF
NA,TRBJ2-2,TRBV9,TRBD2,TGTGCCACAGGCCGCCGGGAGGGCCGCGGGGAGCTGTTTTTT,CATGRREGRGELFF
NA,TRBJ1-2,TRBV6-1,TRBD1,TGTGCCAGCAGTGAAAACGCCATGGGGACAGGAGCGTATGGCTACACCTTC,CASSENAMGTGAYGYTF
NA,TRBJ2-7,TRBV18,NA,TGTGCCAGCTCACCCGTAGCGGTCCCGGGAGAGCAGTACTTC,CASSPVAVPGEQYF
NA,TRBJ2-7,TRBV18,NA,TGTGCCAGCTCCCTCGACAGGTCGGACTACGAGCAGTACTTC,CASSLDRSDYEQYF
NA,TRBJ1-3,TRBV5-1,NA,TGCGCCAGCAGCCAGGAAGGTTCCTCTGGAAACACCATATATTTT,CASSQEGSSGNTIYF
NA,TRBJ1-1,TRBV29-1,TRBD1,TGCAGCGTTGGGGACAGGACGAACACTGAAGCTTTCTTT,CSVGDRTNTEAFF
NA,TRBJ1-3,TRBV9,NA,TGTGCCAGCAGCGTAGGCACAGGCTCTGGAAACACCATATATTTT,CASSVGTGSGNTIYF
once,TRBJ2-1,TRBV19,NA,TGTGCCAGTACAGGCCAAGGGGGTATCTCCTACAATGAGCAGTTCTTC,CASTGQGGISYNEQFF
NA,TRBJ1-2,TRBV19,NA,TGTGCCAGTAGTATAAGGGAAATCTATGGCTACACCTTC,CASSIREIYGYTF
NA,TRBJ2-3,TRBV27,NA,TGTGCCAGCAGCCAGGGGTTTACGCAGTATTTT,CASSQGFTQYF
NA,TRBJ1-1,TRBV7-2,TRBD1,TGTGCCAGCAGCTCCTTAGTGGGTAGGACAGGGGGCGGTGAAGCTTTCTTT,CASSSLVGRTGGGEAFF
NA,TRBJ1-1,TRBV6-1,TRBD1,TGTGCCAGCAATACAGGGGGCTTGAGGACTGAAGCTTTCTTT,CASNTGGLRTEAFF
once,TRBJ1-2,TRBV28,NA,TGTGCCAGCCACCAGAACTATGGCTACACCTTC,CASHQNYGYTF
NA,TRBJ2-1,TRBV7-9,NA,TGTGCCAGCAGCTTTAGCAGCTACAATGAGCAGTTCTTC,CASSFSSYNEQFF
NA,TRBJ2-6,TRBV5-6,NA,TGTGCCAGCAGCTCCCCCCTGGCAGCTGACTTCTCTGGGGCCAACGTCCTGACTTTC,CASSSPLAADFSGANVLTF
NA,TRBJ2-2,TRBV28,NA,TGTGCCAGCAGTTTACAGGGAGACACCGGGGAGCTGTTTTTT,CASSLQGDTGELFF
NA,TRBJ2-4,TRBV5-1,NA,TGCGCCAGCAGCTTTTTAGGCGGGGTTGGGGCCTTAGCCAAAAACATTCAGTACTTC,CASSFLGGVGALAKNIQYF
few,TRBJ1-1,TRBV2,NA,TGTGCCAGCAGTGTGGGTGCGAACACTGAAGCTTTCTTT,CASSVGANTEAFF
NA,TRBJ1-3,TRBV6-1,NA,TGTGCCAGCAGCGAAAGGGCCGCTTCTGGAAACACCATATATTTT,CASSERAASGNTIYF
NA,TRBJ2-1,TRBV9,TRBD2,TGTGCCAGCAGCCCCCGGGCGGGACTAGAATACAATGAGCAGTTCTTC,CASSPRAGLEYNEQFF
once,TRBJ2-7,TRBV4-3,TRBD2,TGCGCCAGCAGCCAAGAAATAAGTACTAGCGGGATATACGAGCAGTACTTC,CASSQEISTSGIYEQYF
NA,TRBJ1-2,TRBV25-1,TRBD1,TGTGCCAGCAGTGACCTGACAGGGGAATATGGCTACACCTTC,CASSDLTGEYGYTF
NA,TRBJ2-7,TRBV5-5,NA,TGTGCCAGCAGTACGGGGATTAACTACGAGCAGTACTTC,CASSTGINYEQYF
NA,TRBJ2-2,TRBV5-1,NA,TGCGCCAGCAGCTTGGCCGGGTCGACCACCGGGGAGCTGTTTTTT,CASSLAGSTTGELFF
NA,TRBJ1-2,TRBV6-5,TRBD1,TGTGCCAGCAGGCCTGACAGGGCCTATGGCTACACCTTC,CASRPDRAYGYTF
NA,TRBJ1-3,TRBV4-1,NA,TGCGCCAGCAGCCCCGACGGGTACACCATATATTTT,CASSPDGYTIYF
NA,TRBJ2-2,TRBV19,TRBD2,TGTGCCAGCCGACAGATGGCGGGAGGGACTGGGGGCACCGGGGAGCTGTTTTTT,CASRQMAGGTGGTGELFF
once,TRBJ2-7,TRBV5-5,TRBD1,TGTGCCAGCACCTACTCCGGGACAGGGGCCTACGAGCAGTACTTC,CASTYSGTGAYEQYF
NA,TRBJ2-5,TRBV11-2,TRBD1,TGTGCCAGCAGGACAGGGGGCGGGGAGACCCAGTACTTC,CASRTGGGETQYF
NA,TRBJ2-7,TRBV5-1,NA,TGCGCCAGCAGCTTGGCACCGGGCTACGAGCAGTACTTC,CASSLAPGYEQYF
NA,TRBJ2-1,TRBV6-5,TRBD2,TGTGCCAGCAGCGCCACTAGCGGGAGGAGGTATGAGCAGTTCTTC,CASSATSGRRYEQFF
NA,TRBJ2-2,TRBV15,NA,TGTGCCACCAGCAGAGATGAGGGGTTGACCGGGGAGCTGTTTTTT,CATSRDEGLTGELFF
NA,TRBJ1-2,TRBV29-1,NA,TGCAGCGTTTATAGAGCCGAGGCCATAGAGGATGGCTACACCTTC,CSVYRAEAIEDGYTF
few,TRBJ2-7,TRBV14,NA,TGTGCCAGCAGCTCAGCCTACGAGCAGTACTTC,CASSSAYEQYF
NA,TRBJ2-3,TRBV28,TRBD2,TGTGCCAGCAGTCGACGACTAGCGGGAGACATGCCAGATACGCAGTATTTT,CASSRRLAGDMPDTQYF
once,TRBJ1-5,TRBV18,NA,TGTGCCAGCTCACCAGAACAGGGTTGGGGATCCTATCAGCCCCAGCATTTT,CASSPEQGWGSYQPQHF
NA,TRBJ2-7,TRBV6-6,NA,TGTGCCAGCAGTTACTCGAGGCAGGGAAGCTCCTACGAGCAGTACTTC,CASSYSRQGSSYEQYF
NA,TRBJ1-2,TRBV28,NA,TGTGCCAGCAGTTTAAACAGGGACAACTATGGCTACACCTTC,CASSLNRDNYGYTF
NA,TRBJ2-4,TRBV15,NA,TGTGCCACCAGCAGACGAGGGGTTATCCCTTACTTC,CATSRRGVIPYF
NA,TRBJ2-7,TRBV5-1,NA,TGCGCCAGCAGGGACCACAGCTCCTACGAGCAGTACTTC,CASRDHSSYEQYF
NA,TRBJ2-5,TRBV10-3,NA,TGTGCCATCAGTGTAAGTGGGGCGGAAGAGACCCAGTACTTC,CAISVSGAEETQYF
NA,TRBJ2-7,TRBV5-1,TRBD1,TGCGCCAGCAGCTTAAGGGGGCAGGATTCCTACGAGCAGTACTTC,CASSLRGQDSYEQYF
once,TRBJ2-7,TRBV6-1,TRBD2,TGTGCCAGCAGTGCTGGAACTAGCGGGACCTACGAGCAGTACTTC,CASSAGTSGTYEQYF
NA,TRBJ1-5,TRBV19,NA,TGTGCCAGTAACCCAGGGGTTAGCAATCAGCCCCAGCATTTT,CASNPGVSNQPQHF
NA,TRBJ1-5,TRBV7-3,NA,TGTGCCAGCAGGCAGGGGAATCAGCCCCAGCATTTT,CASRQGNQPQHF
NA,TRBJ2-7,TRBV4-2,NA,TGTGCCAGCAGGGGGCCCTACGAGCAGTACTTC,CASRGPYEQYF